The rows below give T cell receptor beta chains drawn from one sample of a study of graft-versus-host responses after intestinal transplantation. Sequenced by immunoSEQ multiplex PCR; TCRdb stores in-frame clones only, minus some. Of about 1,900 clones detected, 85% to 90% appear once; the ten largest clones hold about 3.7%. Sequencing was performed on ileum tissue, taken roughly 55 days after intestinal transplant. These receptors came from a human patient who received an intestinal transplant, so some T cells may come from the graft donor. CDR3s include the opening cysteine and the closing phenylalanine or tryptophan. The D gene is left open where the match is weak. Not all rows give a size; the values are once, few, many and, for expanded clones, a class.

J	size	D	V	CDR3	DNA
TRBJ2-6	.	.	TRBV19	CASSFFISGANVLTF	TGTGCCAGTAGTTTCTTTATCTCTGGGGCCAACGTCCTGACTTTC
TRBJ2-7	.	.	TRBV18	CASSPPVDDEQYF	TGTGCCAGCTCACCACCGGTAGACGACGAGCAGTACTTC
TRBJ1-1	once	TRBD1	TRBV7-9	CASSESGSTGPEAFF	TGTGCCAGCAGCGAAAGCGGGTCGACAGGGCCTGAAGCTTTCTTT
TRBJ2-1	.	.	TRBV20-1	CSAPRGVWEFF	TGCAGTGCTCCCCGAGGGGTCTGGGAGTTCTTC
TRBJ2-5	.	.	TRBV7-8	CASSFLQGEAKETQYF	TGTGCCAGCAGCTTTTTACAGGGCGAAGCAAAAGAGACCCAGTACTTC